The T cell receptor (beta chain) under discussion was sequenced for a study of response to subunit inactivated influenza vaccine. Study outcomes and limitations: With each seasonal influenza vaccination, the authors suggested, few new T cells are recruited.

This clonotype was counted a few times. Antigen unknown. A single record per CDR3 protein comes from TCRdb applying MiXCR to the RT-PCR reads. Seen here are roughly 500,000 distinct CDR3 sequences, about 15% observed once, and the top ten hold about 3%. There are 13 residues in the CDR3. Germline V gives CDR1 MNHNS, CDR2 SASEGT. V lost 7 bases to trimming and J lost 7 bases, with 13 bases between them. The clonotype originates from a man between 50 and 70 years old who received an inactivated influenza vaccine. This specimen consisted of CD4+ T cells sorted from PBMCs, obtained roughly 24 months after vaccination. The rearrangement uses TRBV6-1 and TRBJ1-4, with D perhaps TRBD1 (6 bases). The CDR3 region has the DNA TGTGCCAGCAAAGGGGGGAATGGTGAAAAACTGTTTTTT. This codes for CASKGGNGEKLFF.